This TCR beta chain was sequenced in a study of T cells in Graves' hyperthyroidism and ophthalmopathy. TCR beta CDR3 region amplification was performed from RNA transcripts. The TCR CDR3 was amplified in a first-round RT-PCR using the HTBI primer set. Each CDR3 protein is one row after TCRdb ran MiXCR on the multiplex PCR reads. The sample holds hundreds of thousands of distinct CDR3 sequences, over 11% seen once. Study results and caveats: Most clonotypes expanded in thyroid above 0.001 were likewise present in blood. Separation of ophthalmopathy from stable hyperthyroidism was achieved by a 13 V-J model.

Notes on this clonotype: Its matching antigen is unknown.

What was sequenced was blood. The source of this sequence is a woman under 40 with Graves' hyperthyroidism.

Here the CDR3 DNA reads TGCAGCGTTGAAGGAGCGGAGGACCGATTAGCCAAAAACATTCAGTACTTC. It translates to CSVEGAEDRLAKNIQYF. This chain links TRBV29-1 with TRBJ2-4; weak D call: TRBD2 (5 bases). The V end lost 1 base, the J end lost 0 bases, and 16 bases lay between the germline ends. This CDR3 is 17 amino acids long. From germline, CDR1 is SQVTM and CDR2 ANQGSEA.